Presented here are 10 T cell receptor beta chains from one specimen sequenced in a study of blood T cell repertoires in COVID-19. Produced via immunoSEQ multiplex PCR; TCRdb's table is partial and in-frame only. The data contain 150,000 or so clones, 75% to 90% of them singletons. The sample taken for sequencing was PBMCs or T cells enriched from blood (not recorded which). These receptor sequences come from a woman aged 60-75 years who had recovered from COVID-19.

The V gene is TRBV9, the J gene TRBJ2-3, with D possibly TRBD2 on 6 matching bases. The CDR3 extends over 15 amino acids. V lost 3 bases and J 4 bases, leaving 15 bases between the germline ends. Germline V gene data show CDR1 as SGDLS and CDR2 as YYNGEE. The CDR3 sequence is CASSARLASADTQYF. The CDR3 nucleotides read TGTGCCAGCAGCGCACGGTTGGCTAGCGCAGATACGCAGTATTTT.

The chain is built from TRBV19 and TRBJ2-7, with TRBD2 matching 7 bases. With V trimmed by 8 bases and J by 1 base, 11 bases remained unmatched. Germline CDR1 and CDR2: LNHDA and SQIVND (reference sequence). This CDR3 spans 15 amino acids. The CDR3 coding sequence is TGTGCCAGTTCCCCCACCAGCGGGGCTTCCTACGAGCAGTACTTC. It translates to CASSPTSGASYEQYF.

The chain uses TRBV5-6 and TRBJ2-7; TRBD1 agrees at 9 bases. This CDR3 comprises 15 residues. CDR1 is SGHDT and CDR2 is YYEEEE in the germline V gene. The ends lost 2 bases at V and 4 bases at J; junction bases unmatched: 7. The CDR3 loop is CASSFGGQGPYEQYF. CDR3 in DNA: TGTGCCAGCAGCTTTGGTGGACAGGGGCCATACGAGCAGTACTTC.

This clone was detected once. The chain has TRBV6-5 and TRBJ1-1; D call uncertain. CDR1 is MNHEY, CDR2 SVGAGI, per germline. The V gene lost 6 bases and the J gene lost 6 bases, with 14 bases spanning the gap. The CDR3 totals 13 residues. The CDR3 is CASRLIDNPEAFF. The CDR3, as DNA: TGTGCCAGCAGGCTAATTGATAACCCTGAAGCTTTCTTT.

Only one count was recorded for this clone. V gene TRBV12-3 or TRBV12-4 combines with J gene TRBJ2-7; possible D gene TRBD1, 6 bases. V was pared by 2 bases and J by 7 bases, with 12 bases between. The CDR3 spans 13 residues. The CDR3 reads CASSLYRAGEQYF. The CDR3 coding sequence is TGTGCCAGCAGTTTATACAGGGCCGGGGAGCAGTACTTC.

The genes are TRBV6-5 and TRBJ2-1; 8 positions match TRBD2. Trimming removed 7 bases from V and 9 bases from J; junction bases left unmatched: 11. This CDR3 has 14 residues. Germline V gives CDR1 MNHEY, CDR2 SVGAGI. The CDR3: CASNFGGGPGEQFF. In DNA, the CDR3 is TGTGCCAGCAACTTTGGCGGGGGGCCGGGTGAGCAGTTCTTC.

Comments on this clone: Other DNA sequences within the sample encode an identical CDR3. The V and J genes are TRBV5-6 and TRBJ1-2, with TRBD1 matching 8 bases. Germline V gene data show CDR1 as SGHDT and CDR2 as YYEEEE. Trimming cost V 4 bases and J 5 bases; bases outside gene matches: 7. The CDR3 runs to 14 residues. The CDR3 reads CASSPGTGVYGYTF. In DNA, the CDR3 is TGTGCCAGCAGCCCCGGGACAGGCGTATATGGCTACACCTTC.

This clone was detected once. J is TRBJ2-2 and V is TRBV5-1; 8 bases are shared with TRBD2. Germline loops: CDR1 SGHRS, CDR2 YFSETQ. This CDR3 comprises 15 residues. V was clipped by 4 bases and J by 7 bases; unmatched bases: 9. CDR3: CASSPEGLAIGELFF. As DNA, the CDR3 is TGCGCCAGCAGCCCCGAAGGACTAGCTATCGGGGAGCTGTTTTTT. Complete variable domain (other parts from reference TRBV5-1 and TRBJ2-2): KAGVTQTPRYLIKTRGQQVTLSCSPISGHRSVSWYQQTPGQGLQFLFEYFSETQRNKGNFPGRFSGRQFSNSRSEMNVSTLELGDSALYLCASSPEGLAIGELFFGEGSRLTVL.

The rearrangement links TRBV28 to TRBJ2-5; 8 bases agree with TRBD2. The junction had 6 bases not matched to a gene; V was cut back by 5 bases and J by 1 base. Germline V gene lookup returns CDR1 MDHEN and CDR2 SYDVKM. The CDR3 sequence is 15 residues long. The CDR3 bases are TGTGCCAGCAGTGAACGGGGGGGGGTCCAAGAGACCCAGTACTTC. It specifies CASSERGGVQETQYF.

This clone showed up just a few times. The chain is built from TRBV14 and TRBJ1-6; D gene uncertain. Looked up from germline, CDR1 is SGHDN and CDR2 is FVKESK. The germline V and J ends were trimmed by 4 bases and 10 bases, with 11 bases remaining between them. This CDR3 region has 13 residues. In DNA form, the CDR3 reads TGTGCCAGCAGCCCTTACAATCGATCACCCCTCCACTTT. Its translation: CASSPYNRSPLHF.